The entry below describes one T cell receptor (beta chain). The CDR3 length is 14 residues. Trimming at V came to 3 bases and at J to 8 bases, leaving 8 bases not matched to a gene. The germline V gene has CDR1 LNHNV and CDR2 YYDKDF (reference sequence). This entry comes from a study of blood T cell repertoires in COVID-19. In the original workflow: Estimation of nucleated cell counts relied on the amplification of reference gene primers. TCRdb's table, derived via immunoSEQ multiplex PCR, lists solely in-frame clones and lacks some. The V and J calls and clone size are taken from that table; D and trimming were inferred from the DNA. The sample lists roughly 24,000 clones, 80% to 95% occurring once.

The rearrangement joins TRBV15 to TRBJ1-2, with 8 bases aligning to TRBD1. This sequence originates from a human donor in a cohort sampled during active COVID-19. Sequencing used peripheral blood. The chain's CDR3 is CATSSPDRGPGYTF. CDR3 bases: TGTGCCACCAGCAGCCCCGACAGGGGTCCAGGCTACACCTTC.